The 22 T cell receptor beta chains below all came from one sample that was sequenced in a study of CD4 T cells in relation to SARS-CoV-2 and coronaviruses. These receptors' antigens are unknown. The assay was immunoSEQ multiplex PCR, and TCRdb's table has in-frame clones only and misses some. This table holds roughly 19,000 clones, around four fifths found once. Unexposed donor CD4+ T cells date from about 2011-2018, before the COVID-19 pandemic. CD4+ T cells were isolated from the cells after around 11 days of culture. The sequenced material came from CD4+ T cells from PBMCs, cultured in vitro. Receptors originate from a human donor in good health.

The chain has TRBV5-5 and TRBJ1-1; D is perhaps TRBD1 (6 bases). With 0 bases removed from V and 5 bases from J, the gap between germline ends came to 14 bases. There are 15 residues in the CDR3. The V gene's germline CDR1 is SGHKS and CDR2 YYEKEE (reference sequence). In DNA form, the CDR3 reads TGTGCCAGCAGCTTGGAAGGGGGGCAAATTACTGAAGCTTTCTTT. Its translation: CASSLEGGQITEAFF.

CDR3 residues: CASSSGSGLSTDTQYF. CDR3 DNA sequence: TGTGCCAGTAGTTCAGGGTCTGGGTTAAGCACAGATACGCAGTATTTT. V gene TRBV19 combines with J gene TRBJ2-3; possibly TRBD1 for D (5 bases). The germline V gene encodes CDR1 LNHDA and CDR2 SQIVND (reference sequence). With 5 bases removed from V and 0 bases from J, the gap between germline ends came to 15 bases. This CDR3 contains 16 residues.

The chain joins TRBV9 to TRBJ2-3, with a possible D match to TRBD2 (6 bases). Between the trimmed V and J ends, which lost 0 bases and 5 bases, there was a span of 10 bases. The CDR3 is 14 amino acids. CDR1 is SGDLS and CDR2 is YYNGEE in the germline V gene. CDR3 sequence: CASSVGVGRDTQYF. The CDR3 DNA is TGTGCCAGCAGCGTAGGTGTCGGGAGAGATACGCAGTATTTT.

The V call is TRBV5-4, the J call TRBJ1-6, with D maybe TRBD1 (5 bases). Looked up from germline, CDR1 is SGHNT and CDR2 is YYREEE (reference sequence). The CDR3 is 15 amino acids. Trimming removed 0 bases from V and 9 bases from J, with 13 bases in between. This CDR3 is CASSLEGFRSSPLHF. As DNA, the CDR3 is TGTGCCAGCAGCTTGGAGGGGTTTCGGAGTTCACCCCTCCACTTT.

The rearrangement joins TRBV11-2 to TRBJ2-5; either TRBD1 or TRBD2 may fit D (6 bases each). V gave up 2 bases and J gave up 6 bases, with 19 bases separating them. Germline V gene sequence: CDR1 SGHAT, CDR2 FQNNGV. The CDR3 spans 16 residues. In DNA form, the CDR3 reads TGTGCCAGCAGCTTACCATTTCGGGGGCGGGTGAAGACCCAGTACTTC. Its translation: CASSLPFRGRVKTQYF.

This chain connects TRBV6-5 to TRBJ1-3; D possibly corresponds to TRBD1 (5 bases). Deletions cut 7 bases from V and 4 bases from J, with 11 bases between. The CDR3 contains 13 residues. Germline lookup yields CDR1 MNHEY and CDR2 SVGAGI. As DNA, the CDR3 is TGTGCCAGCACCCTGGGGGAAGGAAACACCATATATTTT. Protein: CASTLGEGNTIYF.

The chain combines TRBV6-6 with TRBJ2-1; weak D call: TRBD1 (6 bases). The CDR3 sequence is 14 residues long. Germline V lookup: CDR1 MNHNY, CDR2 SVGAGI (reference sequence). V was trimmed by 7 bases and J by 7 bases, leaving 17 bases between them. CDR3 sequence reads: CASIQLGARNEQFF. The CDR3 nucleotides are TGTGCCAGCATCCAGCTGGGGGCGCGGAATGAGCAGTTCTTC.

The V and J genes are TRBV5-1 and TRBJ1-2; 9 bases map to TRBD1. Germline V lookup: CDR1 SGHRS, CDR2 YFSETQ. This CDR3 is 16 amino acids long. Germline trimming cut 4 bases from V and 0 bases from J; bases unmatched to any gene: 7. The CDR3 sequence: CASSVGQGLSNYGYTF. CDR3 sequence (DNA): TGCGCCAGCAGCGTAGGACAGGGGCTCTCTAACTATGGCTACACCTTC.

This clone was seen a single time. The chain combines TRBV28 with TRBJ1-6; the D is unclear. Trimming removed 5 bases from V and 9 bases from J, with 14 bases in between. The length of the CDR3 is 14 residues. Germline V gene lookup returns CDR1 MDHEN and CDR2 SYDVKM. CDR3 coding DNA: TGTGCCAGCAGTACTCTAACAGAGTCTTCACCCCTCCACTTT. Translation: CASSTLTESSPLHF.

The V gene is TRBV7-2, the J gene TRBJ2-1, with 7 bases matching TRBD1. Per the germline V gene, CDR1 is SGHTA and CDR2 is FQGNSA. The CDR3 has 15 amino acids. J lost 4 bases, V lost 1 base, and 4 bases had no gene match. The CDR3 DNA reads TGTGCCAGCAGCTTAGAAGGGGGCCCGTACAATGAGCAGTTCTTC. Protein: CASSLEGGPYNEQFF.

With regard to this clone: The same CDR3 also results from other DNA sequences found in this sample. The chain joins TRBV5-1 to TRBJ2-1; unclear D gene. CDR1 is SGHRS and CDR2 is YFSETQ in the germline V gene. This CDR3 has 15 amino acids. V was shortened by 0 bases and J by 0 bases, with 7 bases between the two germline ends. The CDR3 nucleotides read TGCGCCAGCAGCTTGGGATCTTCCTCCTACAATGAGCAGTTCTTC. Encoded protein: CASSLGSSSYNEQFF.

Only a few counts were recorded for this clone. The V and J genes are TRBV6-6 and TRBJ2-1; 7 positions match TRBD1. The CDR3 consists of 16 residues. V was pared by 4 bases and J by 7 bases, with 13 bases of the junction left unmatched. Per germline, CDR1 MNHNY and CDR2 SVGAGI (reference sequence). This chain's CDR3 is CASSSRTGRNHNEQFF. The CDR3 DNA follows: TGTGCCAGCAGTTCTCGGACAGGCAGGAATCATAATGAGCAGTTCTTC.

This clone has a handful of counts. The chain combines TRBV21-1 with TRBJ2-5; the table's D call, TRBD2, has no DNA check behind it. TRBV21-1 corresponds to a pseudogene. CDR3 length equals 13 residues. This chain's CDR3 is CASRMSENETQYF. The CDR3 nucleotides read TGTGCCAGCAGAATGTCGGAGAACGAGACCCAGTACTTC.

V is TRBV30 and J is TRBJ2-7, with 9 bases matching TRBD1. The CDR3 loop spans 18 amino acids. The ends lost 2 bases at V and 0 bases at J; junction bases unmatched: 14. Looked up from germline, CDR1 is GTSNPN and CDR2 is SVGIG (reference sequence). The CDR3 sequence is CAWSPKRRTGASSYEQYF. The CDR3, as DNA: TGTGCCTGGAGTCCCAAACGCCGGACAGGGGCAAGCTCCTACGAGCAGTACTTC.

V usage is TRBV3-1 (or the pseudogene TRBV3-2) and J usage is TRBJ1-2, with 8 bases fitting TRBD1. This CDR3 region has 14 residues. With 3 bases clipped from V and 7 bases from J, the junction kept 7 bases outside the gene matches. Germline CDR1 LGHDT, CDR2 YNNKEL (reference sequence). This CDR3 reads CASSHGDRPTGYTF. DNA of the CDR3: TGTGCCAGCAGCCATGGGGACAGGCCTACTGGCTACACCTTC.

DNA of the CDR3: TGCGCCAGCAGCCAAGATAGGCAGAGCTCCTACAATGAGCAGTTCTTC. Translation gives CASSQDRQSSYNEQFF. V gene TRBV4-1 combines with J gene TRBJ2-1; D is unresolved. CDR3 length: 16 amino acids. Trimming stripped 0 bases from V and 0 bases from J, with 9 bases between. Germline V gene lookup returns CDR1 MGHRA and CDR2 YSYEKL.

The V gene is TRBV5-1, the J gene TRBJ1-1, with TRBD1 as a possible D gene (5 bases). Germline V lookup: CDR1 SGHRS, CDR2 YFSETQ. The CDR3 is made up of 13 amino acids. Trimming removed 4 bases at V and 2 bases at J, with 9 bases between. CDR3 in DNA: TGCGCCAGCAGCCCAGGACAAAACACTGAAGCTTTCTTT. It codes for CASSPGQNTEAFF.

The chain combines TRBV28 with TRBJ2-1; 8 bases fit TRBD2. The ends lost 1 base at V and 4 bases at J; junction bases unmatched: 3. The CDR3 covers 15 residues. In germline, CDR1 is MDHEN, CDR2 SYDVKM. In DNA, the CDR3 is TGTGCCAGCAGTTTATATCCGGGAGGGTACAATGAGCAGTTCTTC. The encoded protein is CASSLYPGGYNEQFF.

This clone is a singleton in its sample. The genes are TRBV19 and TRBJ1-1; no definite D call. The CDR3 has 13 amino acids. V was shortened by 3 bases and J by 0 bases, with 5 bases between the two germline ends. Germline V gene data show CDR1 as LNHDA and CDR2 as SQIVND (reference sequence). CDR3 amino acids: CASSIRVNTEAFF. Here the CDR3 DNA reads TGTGCCAGTAGTATTCGGGTGAACACTGAAGCTTTCTTT.

The V call is TRBV20-1, the J call TRBJ1-1; 7 nucleotides line up with TRBD1. This CDR3 has 11 residues. The germline V gene encodes CDR1 DFQATT and CDR2 SNEGSKA (reference sequence). The CDR3 DNA reads as TGCAGGCCCACCCAGGGGGATGAAGCTTTCTTT. Its protein is CRPTQGDEAFF.

CDR3 sequence reads: CATSRDPLFTSGRGETQYF. CDR3 bases: TGTGCCACCAGCAGAGATCCGCTCTTTACTAGCGGGAGAGGGGAGACCCAGTACTTC. J is TRBJ2-5 and V is TRBV15, with TRBD2 matching over 11 bases. From germline, CDR1 is LNHNV and CDR2 YYDKDF (reference sequence). The CDR3 covers 19 residues. V shed 0 bases, J shed 5 bases, and the junction held 14 bases outside the gene matches.

The rearrangement uses TRBV2 and TRBJ2-5; no clear D. Germline V CDR1 and CDR2: SNHLY, FYNNEI. The V and J ends lost 4 bases and 1 base respectively, with 1 base between them. The CDR3 sequence is 11 residues long. The CDR3 nucleotides are TGTGCCAGCAGTGTCCAAGAGACCCAGTACTTC. Its translation: CASSVQETQYF.